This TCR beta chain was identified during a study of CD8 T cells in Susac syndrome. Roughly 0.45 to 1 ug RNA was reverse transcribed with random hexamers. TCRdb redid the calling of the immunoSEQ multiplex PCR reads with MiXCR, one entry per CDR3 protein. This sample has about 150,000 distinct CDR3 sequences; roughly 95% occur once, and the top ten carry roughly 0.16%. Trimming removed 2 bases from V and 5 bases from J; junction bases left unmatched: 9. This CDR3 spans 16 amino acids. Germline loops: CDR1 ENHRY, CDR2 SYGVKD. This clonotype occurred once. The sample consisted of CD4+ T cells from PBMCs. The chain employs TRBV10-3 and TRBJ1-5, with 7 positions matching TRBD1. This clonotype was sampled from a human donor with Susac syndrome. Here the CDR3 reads CAISEVEGTADQPQHF. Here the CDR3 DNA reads TGTGCCATCAGTGAGGTCGAAGGGACAGCCGATCAGCCCCAGCATTTT.